These T cell receptor beta chains were read from a single sample in a study of pediatric ulcerative colitis. The protocol was immunoSEQ multiplex PCR, while the TCRdb copy is restricted to in-frame clones and leaves out a portion. The table lists 57,000 or so clones, 87% of them singletons. The sample consisted of blood. The receptors were sampled from a boy aged 10-17 years who was a control in a study of pediatric ulcerative colitis. Both conserved end residues are part of each CDR3. D genes are given only for firm matches. For some rows the clone size is stated as once, few or many, or as a class when expanded; others skip it.

>.|TRBD2|TRBV19|TRBJ2-1
TGTGCCAGTAGTTCCCCAGCGGGAGGCCCCAATGAGCAGTTCTTC
CASSSPAGGPNEQFF
>once|.|TRBV28|TRBJ1-1
TGTGCCAGCAGTGTGACCGGGACACCGAGTACTGAAGCTTTCTTT
CASSVTGTPSTEAFF
>.|TRBD2|TRBV19|TRBJ2-1
TGTGCCAGTGCGCACGGGAGGAACAATGAGCAGTTCTTC
CASAHGRNNEQFF
>.|TRBD1|TRBV25-1|TRBJ2-4
TGTGCCAGCAGTGATGCGACGACAGGGTTTGTTGGAAACATTCAGTACTTC
CASSDATTGFVGNIQYF
>.|.|TRBV19|TRBJ2-3
TGTGCCAGTAGTATGGGCCACACAGATACGCAGTATTTT
CASSMGHTDTQYF
>.|TRBD1|TRBV5-4|TRBJ1-2
TGTGCCAGCAGCTCATTGGACAGGGCCCGTAACTATGGCTACACCTTC
CASSSLDRARNYGYTF
>once|.|TRBV5-1|TRBJ2-5
TGCGCCAGCAGCTTGGATTCATCCCAAGAGACCCAGTACTTC
CASSLDSSQETQYF
>.|TRBD2|TRBV7-8|TRBJ2-7
TGTGCCAGCAGCCAAGGGATTCGGCTAGCGGGTTACGAGCAGTACTTC
CASSQGIRLAGYEQYF
>.|.|TRBV12-5|TRBJ1-1
TGTGCTAGTGGTTTGGTTCAATTTCGCAGACAAAACACTGAAGCTTTCTTT
CASGLVQFRRQNTEAFF
>once|.|TRBV6-5|TRBJ1-1
TGTGCCAGCAGGTACACCGGGGGGGAGGCTGAAGCTTTCTTT
CASRYTGGEAEAFF
>once|TRBD1|TRBV5-1|TRBJ1-5
TGCGCCAGCAGCCTGGGACAGGAAGGGGAGCCCCAGCATTTT
CASSLGQEGEPQHF
>.|TRBD1|TRBV28|TRBJ1-1
TGTGCCAGCAGTTTCACAGGGGGTACGAACACTGAAGCTTTCTTT
CASSFTGGTNTEAFF
>.|TRBD2|TRBV29-1|TRBJ2-2
TGCAGCGGGCAACTAGCGGCGAACACCGGGGAGCTGTTTTTT
CSGQLAANTGELFF
>.|TRBD2|TRBV5-3|TRBJ2-3
TGTGCCAGCACCCAGACTAGCGGGGAGAGGGATACGCAGTATTTT
CASTQTSGERDTQYF
>.|TRBD1|TRBV6-1|TRBJ2-7
TGTGCCAGCAGCGACAGGGGTCGCGAGCAGTACTTC
CASSDRGREQYF
>.|.|TRBV28|TRBJ2-5
TGTGCCAGCAGTGGGCGGGGACTCCAAGAGACCCAGTACTTC
CASSGRGLQETQYF
>.|.|TRBV5-8|TRBJ2-5
TGTGCCAGCAGCTTGAGCGGACTTCAAGAGACCCAGTACTTC
CASSLSGLQETQYF
>once|.|TRBV9|TRBJ2-2
TGTGCCAGCAGCGTAGTTCCGGACACCGGGGAGCTGTTTTTT
CASSVVPDTGELFF
>.|.|TRBV6-5|TRBJ1-1
TGTGCCAGCAGTACCCAGGGTAGGGCTGAAGCTTTCTTT
CASSTQGRAEAFF
>.|.|TRBV13|TRBJ2-7
TGTGCCAGCAGCGGTTCTGAGGGCCACGAGCAGTACTTC
CASSGSEGHEQYF
>.|.|TRBV13|TRBJ2-7
TGTGCCAGCAGCTTATGGGGGGCAGGGTTGGACGAGCAGTACTTC
CASSLWGAGLDEQYF
>once|TRBD1|TRBV7-9|TRBJ1-2
TGTGCCAGCAGCTCAACAGGGGTAAAAGGCTACACCTTC
CASSSTGVKGYTF
>.|TRBD2|TRBV11-2|TRBJ2-1
TGTGCCAGCAACTTAGGGGCGGGAGAGGTCAACAATGAGCAGTTCTTC
CASNLGAGEVNNEQFF
>.|TRBD2|TRBV5-1|TRBJ2-7
TGCGCCAGCAGCTTGGCTTTTAAGCGGGAGGCCTACGAGCAGTACTTC
CASSLAFKREAYEQYF
>.|TRBD1|TRBV6-6|TRBJ1-6
TGTGCCAGCAGCCAAGGACAGGGGACTCTTAATTCACCCCTCCACTTT
CASSQGQGTLNSPLHF
>few|TRBD1|TRBV27|TRBJ1-2
TGTGCCAGCAGTCCCCGGACAGGGGATGGCTACACCTTC
CASSPRTGDGYTF
>.|.|TRBV2|TRBJ2-7
TGTGCCAGCAGTGAAAGTAGAAGGAGATACGAGCAGTACTTC
CASSESRRRYEQYF
>.|.|TRBV10-3|TRBJ2-1
TGTGCCATCAGTGAAAGGGGACTTAACTACAATGAGCAGTTCTTC
CAISERGLNYNEQFF
>.|.|TRBV6-1|TRBJ1-6
TGTGCCAGCAGTGACCGGAATTCACCCCTCCACTTT
CASSDRNSPLHF
>.|TRBD1|TRBV6-1|TRBJ1-2
TGTGCCAGCAGTGGCGGGACAGGGGGTTATGGCTACACCTTC
CASSGGTGGYGYTF
>.|.|TRBV28|TRBJ2-7
TGTGCCAGCAGTCCTAGGAGACGTTTTCCAACAGCCTACGAGCAGTACTTC
CASSPRRRFPTAYEQYF
>.|.|TRBV6-5|TRBJ2-3
TGTGCCAGCAGTTACGCGGGGAATGAGGATACGCAGTATTTT
CASSYAGNEDTQYF
>once|.|TRBV9|TRBJ2-7
TGTGCCAGCAGCGTAGGACCGGACCCCAGCTCCTACGAGCAGTACTTC
CASSVGPDPSSYEQYF
>.|.|TRBV6-1|TRBJ2-4
TGTGCCAGCAGTGATGGGGCACAACTAGCCAAAAACATTCAGTACTTC
CASSDGAQLAKNIQYF
>.|.|TRBV7-3|TRBJ2-1
TGTGCCAGCCAGGGGTGGGGCAATGAGCAGTTCTTC
CASQGWGNEQFF
>.|TRBD2|TRBV27|TRBJ2-3
TGTGCCAGCAGTTTAAGGGCTAGCGGGAGGACAGATACGCAGTATTTT
CASSLRASGRTDTQYF
>few|TRBD1|TRBV11-3|TRBJ2-2
TGTGCCAGCAGCTCCCGAGGGACAGGGACCACCGGGGAGCTGTTTTTT
CASSSRGTGTTGELFF
>.|.|TRBV5-6|TRBJ1-1
TGTGCCAGCAGCTTGGGGGTTGAGGGCACTGAAGCTTTCTTT
CASSLGVEGTEAFF
>.|TRBD2|TRBV14|TRBJ2-2
TGTGCCAGCAGCCAAGAAAGGGGGTTAGCGGGAGTTTACGCGAACACCGGGGAGCTGTTTTTT
CASSQERGLAGVYANTGELFF
>.|.|TRBV6-5|TRBJ2-4
TGTGCCAGCAGGGGACTCACAGCGGCCAAAAACATTCAGTACTTC
CASRGLTAAKNIQYF
>.|.|TRBV5-1|TRBJ1-3
TGCGCCAGCAGCTTGGTTCCGGAAAGCTCTGGAAACACCATATATTTT
CASSLVPESSGNTIYF
>.|TRBD1|TRBV2|TRBJ2-7
TGTGCCAGCAGTGACCAGACAGGGGGATCCTACGAGCAGTACTTC
CASSDQTGGSYEQYF
>.|.|TRBV6-5|TRBJ2-1
TGTGCCAGCGGGAGGAAGCTATACAATGAGCAGTTCTTC
CASGRKLYNEQFF
>once|.|TRBV5-1|TRBJ1-1
TGCGCCAGCAGCTCCCAAGGGGGTACTGAAGCTTTCTTT
CASSSQGGTEAFF
>few|.|TRBV4-1|TRBJ1-1
TGCGCCAGCAGCCAAGTGGGGCTCGGTTTACCGAACACTGAAGCTTTCTTT
CASSQVGLGLPNTEAFF